The present T cell receptor (beta chain) was sequenced within a study of T cell changes during pregnancy in multiple sclerosis. TCRdb's table, derived via immunoSEQ multiplex PCR, lists solely in-frame clones and lacks some. The data show around 36,000 clones, about 91% seen once. The origin of this receptor is a female donor with multiple sclerosis, enrolled in a pregnancy study. The material sequenced was CD8+ T cells from peripheral blood mononuclear cells, taken before pregnancy.

CDR3 in DNA: TGTGCCAGCAGTTTCCGGGGTTTCGCAGATACGCAGTATTTT. Translation: CASSFRGFADTQYF. This chain connects TRBV27 to TRBJ2-3; possible D gene TRBD2, 5 bases. Germline lookup yields CDR1 MNHEY and CDR2 SMNVEV (reference sequence). The ends were cut back, 3 bases at V and 4 bases at J, with 11 bases in the middle. CDR3 length: 14 amino acids.